This section outlines one TCR beta chain sequence together with its context. Its antigen target is currently unknown. Base qualities are not recorded, but no much larger clone differs from it by a single base. The library was prepared using the immunoSEQ multiplex PCR assay. RNA was extracted from all samples and reverse transcribed into cDNA as template for TCR sequencing. First-strand cDNA was synthesized with SuperScript III using a 2:1 mix of oligo-dT and random hexamers. A synthetic immune receptor repertoire was used to gauge amplification bias, and whatever bias remained was removed computationally. The study's processing was this. After raw reads were preprocessed to remove errors, the CDR3 was defined following IMGT conventions as running from the conserved cysteine to phenylalanine. Clonality was computed as 1 minus the Shannon entropy, with the entropy normalized by log2 of the number of productive unique TCRs. CD4 or CD8 identity of scalp clones was inferred by cross-referencing scalp TCRbeta sequences with sorted blood CD4 and CD8 repertoires. TCRdb took this table from immuneACCESS and kept in-frame rearrangements with V and J called. Such tables lack part of the clones; where checked against another copy, unresolved V genes explain under half of the gap, and the rest is unexplained. That table furnishes V, J and clone size, whereas the DNA furnished D and trimming. This sample is represented by some 180,000 clones; 40% to 65% of them were singletons. The ten largest clones represent 11% of the sample.

The sample originates from a study of CD8+ T cells in alopecia areata (dated by TCRdb to 2017 to 2018). About the investigation overall: Treated patients were enrolled in an open-label pilot trial of oral tofacitinib at 5 to 10 mg twice daily for moderate-to-severe alopecia areata. Patients stayed on tofacitinib for 6 to 18 months and then had 6 months of follow-up off drug so that delayed response and recurrence could be assessed. For the treated patients, the SALT score, which quantifies what percentage of scalp surface area is affected, served as the measure of disease severity. The study used high-throughput TCRbeta sequencing to examine T cell clonal expansion in alopecia areata, in both the C3H/HeJ mouse model and human patients. Human TCRbeta sequencing covered scalp tissue and sorted CD4+ and CD8+ peripheral blood T cells from patchy and totalis/universalis alopecia areata patients and healthy controls. Tofacitinib-treated patients had biopsies at baseline and at 4 and 24 weeks of treatment, with a later scalp biopsy in several patients. Scalp clonality was compared across normal scalp (n=4), patchy alopecia areata scalp (n=8), and alopecia totalis/universalis scalp (n=8). RNA was extracted with the PAXgene miRNA kit for fixed scalp, the miRNeasy kit for PBMCs, and the RNeasy kit for mouse skin. TCRbeta CDR3 regions were amplified by immunoSEQ multiplex PCR using 35 Vbeta forward and 13 Jbeta reverse primers.

The label giving this sample's time point can be read as: 20 to 30 weeks on oral tofacitinib. The treatment or condition label, read with the paper, signifies: oral pan-JAK inhibitor, 5-10 mg twice daily. From alopecia areata patients, peripheral blood was collected along with lesional scalp punch biopsies. PBMCs were isolated by density centrifugation and stained for CD3, CD4 and CD8, and CD4+ and CD8+ T cells were sorted on a FACSAria. Points the paper makes about the study in general: Unlike mouse skin, which is dominated by gammadelta T cells, normal human skin has resident alphabeta T cells that are also sequenced, and this complicates analysis of the scalp TCR repertoire. Scalp clonality and the number of expanded CD8+ clones among the top 100 scalp clones were significantly decreased by tofacitinib. Lesional scalp, especially in alopecia totalis/universalis, showed higher clonality and more expanded CD8+ clones than normal scalp, suggesting antigenic drive. Because the treated cohort was small and had only one nonresponder, larger studies are needed to examine links between baseline CD8+ expansion and response. During tofacitinib treatment, many expanded lesional clones remained in scalp and blood, and this persistence may partly explain relapse after treatment is stopped. Compared with mice, TCR sequences shared between patients were less clear, possibly partly because of HLA diversity across the patient population.

There are 11 amino acids in the CDR3, from cysteine to phenylalanine inclusive. The retained sequence is limited to the CDR3, 33 bases, with the frame set at the first base. Taken from the germline V gene (reference sequence), the CDR1 and CDR2 loops are DFQATT and SNEGSKA. At the junction V is shortened by 6 bases and J by 5 bases; bases outside the gene matches: 3. Source: CD8+ T cells sorted from blood, taken at week 24, from a patient treated with tofacitinib. The sequence was obtained from a human donor with alopecia areata. The chain joins TRBV20-1 to TRBJ2-7; TRBD1 lines up with 8 middle nucleotides. The nucleotides read TGCAGTGCCGGACAGGGAAACGAGCAGTACTTC. Translation gives CSAGQGNEQYF.